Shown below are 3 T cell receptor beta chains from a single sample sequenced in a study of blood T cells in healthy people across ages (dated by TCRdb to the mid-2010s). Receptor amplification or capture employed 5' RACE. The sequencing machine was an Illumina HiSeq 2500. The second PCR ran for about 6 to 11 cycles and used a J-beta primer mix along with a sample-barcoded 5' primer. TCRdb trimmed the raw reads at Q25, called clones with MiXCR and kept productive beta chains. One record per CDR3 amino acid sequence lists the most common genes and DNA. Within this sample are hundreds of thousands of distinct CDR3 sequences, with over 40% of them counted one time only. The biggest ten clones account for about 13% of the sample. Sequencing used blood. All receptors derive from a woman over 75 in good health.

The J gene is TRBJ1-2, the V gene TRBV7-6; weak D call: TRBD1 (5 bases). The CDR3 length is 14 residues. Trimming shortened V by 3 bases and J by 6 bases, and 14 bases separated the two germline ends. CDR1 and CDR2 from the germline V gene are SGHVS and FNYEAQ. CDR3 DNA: TGTGCCAGCAGCTTGGAGGGTTGGGGGGATGGCTACACCTTC. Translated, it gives CASSLEGWGDGYTF.

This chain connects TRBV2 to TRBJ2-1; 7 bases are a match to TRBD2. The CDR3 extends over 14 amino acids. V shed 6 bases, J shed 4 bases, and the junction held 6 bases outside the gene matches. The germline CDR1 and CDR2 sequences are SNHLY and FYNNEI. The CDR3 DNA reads TGTGCCAGCAGACCAAGCGGGGTTTACAATGAGCAGTTCTTC. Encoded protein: CASRPSGVYNEQFF.

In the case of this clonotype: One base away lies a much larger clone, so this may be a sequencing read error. CDR3 protein: CASSLERGGSSYNEQYF. Written as DNA, the CDR3 is TGTGCCAGCAGCTTAGAGAGGGGGGGTAGCTCCTACAATGAGCAGTACTTC. The V call is TRBV11-2, the J call TRBJ2-1; D perhaps matches TRBD2 (7 bases). The end of the DNA aligns better with TRBJ2-7, so the J call may be wrong. Germline V gene lookup returns CDR1 SGHAT and CDR2 FQNNGV. The CDR3 consists of 17 residues.